What follows is one T cell receptor (beta chain) and its context. What it binds is not known. These data belong to a study of cytomegalovirus exposure and HLA in healthy donors. General study points: Cytomegalovirus-associated status was assigned to about 160 TCR beta chains. In a later analysis, TCR beta V- and J-gene trimming showed a link to a missense DCLRE1C variant.

The CDR3 has 12 amino acids. V was cut by 5 bases and J by 4 bases, with 9 bases left in between. The germline V gene encodes CDR1 MNHNS and CDR2 SASEGT. PCR employed 60 Vbeta and 13 Jbeta primers. The table came from immunoSEQ multiplex PCR; TCRdb's copy has only in-frame clones and leaves some out. The top ten clones hold roughly 2.5% of a sample with some 130,000 clones, 80% of them seen once. The material sequenced was PBMCs. The source is a man aged 30 to 45 in good health and CMV-seronegative. The chain recombines TRBV6-1 with TRBJ2-7, with D uncertain. The CDR3 sequence is CASSFHEYEQYF. In DNA, the CDR3 is TGTGCCAGCAGTTTCCATGAGTACGAGCAGTACTTC.